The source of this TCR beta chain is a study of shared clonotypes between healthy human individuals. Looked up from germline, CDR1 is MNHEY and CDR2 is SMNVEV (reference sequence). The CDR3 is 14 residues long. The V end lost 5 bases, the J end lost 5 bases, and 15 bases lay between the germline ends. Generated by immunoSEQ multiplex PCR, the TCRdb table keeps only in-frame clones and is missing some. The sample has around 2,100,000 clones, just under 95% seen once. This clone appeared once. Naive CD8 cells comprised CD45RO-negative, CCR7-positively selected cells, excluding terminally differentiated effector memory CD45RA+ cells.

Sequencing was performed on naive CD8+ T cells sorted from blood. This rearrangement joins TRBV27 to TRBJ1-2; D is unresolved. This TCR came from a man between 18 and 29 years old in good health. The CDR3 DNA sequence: TGTGCCAGCAGTCCGGGAGGCAGCCTTTATGGCTACACCTTC. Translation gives CASSPGGSLYGYTF.